Each of the 21 T cell receptor beta chains below was sequenced from the same sample in a study of CD8 T cells in ankylosing spondylitis. TCRdb itself ran the 5' RACE reads through MiXCR, one entry per CDR3 protein. This sample yields about 250,000 distinct CDR3 sequences, of which roughly 25% are seen a single time; around 0.64% belongs to the top ten. The sequencing sample was made of blood, either unsorted or a sorted T cell fraction (not recorded which). The receptors derive from a male donor with ankylosing spondylitis or in good health (not recorded which).

This clonotype was observed a handful of times. The genes are TRBV10-1 and TRBJ2-1, with D uncertain. V lost 3 bases, J lost 4 bases, and 7 bases lay in between. CDR3 size: 13 residues. Germline V CDR1 and CDR2: WNHNN, SYGVQD (reference sequence). CDR3 in DNA: TGCGCCAGCAGTGAAGGAACTTACAATGAGCAGTTCTTC. It is translated as CASSEGTYNEQFF.

This clonotype came up many times. The J gene is TRBJ1-2, the V gene TRBV6-4, with 8 bases fitting TRBD1. J lost 7 bases, V lost 6 bases, and 7 bases had no gene match. This CDR3 comprises 13 residues. CDR1 is MRHNA and CDR2 is SNTAGT in the germline V gene. The CDR3 DNA follows: TGTGCCAGCAGAGATGGACAGGGAGGTGGCTACACCTTC. It codes for CASRDGQGGGYTF.

V is TRBV11-2 and J is TRBJ2-5; D call uncertain. The V end was cut by 5 bases, the J end by 1 base, with 11 bases between. This CDR3 is 14 amino acids long. Germline loops: CDR1 SGHAT, CDR2 FQNNGV. The CDR3 DNA is TGTGCCAGCAGCCCCGGTGGTGCCCAAGAGACCCAGTACTTC. It translates to CASSPGGAQETQYF.

This clonotype was counted many times. The V gene is TRBV24-1, the J gene TRBJ2-1, with 10 bases fitting TRBD1. Germline V gives CDR1 KGHDR, CDR2 SFDVKD. The CDR3 is made up of 18 amino acids. Germline trimming cut 5 bases from V and 5 bases from J; bases unmatched to any gene: 14. CDR3 sequence (DNA): TGTGCCACCAGTGTTCCCCCCTCGGGACAGGGGTGGAACAATGAGCAGTTCTTC. Translation: CATSVPPSGQGWNNEQFF.

This clonotype was counted only a few times. The J gene is TRBJ1-3, the V gene TRBV18; 8 bases are a match to TRBD1. Unmatched junction bases numbered 8, after V lost 2 bases and J lost 2 bases. Germline CDR1 KGHSH, CDR2 LQKENI. This CDR3 is built from 17 residues. CDR3 protein: CASSPGTGSAAGNTIYF. The CDR3 DNA is TGTGCCAGCTCACCAGGGACAGGATCAGCTGCTGGAAACACCATATATTTT.

The genes are TRBV6-1 and TRBJ2-5; perhaps TRBD1 as D (5 bases). Germline V gene lookup returns CDR1 MNHNS and CDR2 SASEGT. The CDR3 spans 14 residues. V lost 1 base, J lost 4 bases, and 10 bases lay in between. CDR3 in amino acids: CASSEGQRGETQYF. The CDR3 coding sequence is TGTGCCAGCAGTGAAGGTCAAAGGGGAGAGACCCAGTACTTC.

This clonotype occurred a few times. The chain employs TRBV3-1 and TRBJ1-2; no definite D call. Trimming removed 1 base from V and 7 bases from J, with 19 bases in between. The germline V gene encodes CDR1 LGHDT and CDR2 YNNKEL (reference sequence). This CDR3 contains 16 residues. DNA for the CDR3: TGTGCCAGCAGCCAAGTTGAAGTGACAACCGTCTCTGGCTACACCTTC. It specifies CASSQVEVTTVSGYTF.

This rearrangement joins TRBV20-1 to TRBJ1-1; D ambiguous. CDR3 length: 10 residues. The germline V gene has CDR1 DFQATT and CDR2 SNEGSKA (reference sequence). V lost 6 bases and J lost 1, with 3 bases in between. This CDR3 is CSAENTEAFF. DNA of the CDR3: TGCAGTGCGGAGAACACTGAAGCTTTCTTT.

This clonotype was observed a few times. The chain recombines TRBV20-1 with TRBJ2-3, with 11 positions matching TRBD2. The germline V gene has CDR1 DFQATT and CDR2 SNEGSKA (reference sequence). The ends lost 5 bases at V and 2 bases at J; junction bases unmatched: 3. This CDR3 is built from 14 residues. The CDR3 nucleotides read TGCAGTGCTCTAGCGGGGGGATCCACAGATACGCAGTATTTT. Its protein product is CSALAGGSTDTQYF.

The rearrangement joins TRBV20-1 to TRBJ2-7; 10 nucleotides match TRBD1. CDR1 and CDR2 from the germline V gene are DFQATT and SNEGSKA (reference sequence). CDR3 size: 14 residues. After removal of 5 bases from V and 0 bases from J, the junction contained 4 bases not matched to a gene. CDR3: CSALDRGSSYEQYF. The DNA for the CDR3 is TGCAGTGCTTTGGACAGGGGGAGCTCCTACGAGCAGTACTTC.

This clonotype was recorded many times. The chain employs TRBV19 and TRBJ2-3; D is possibly TRBD1 (5 bases). The CDR3 totals 15 residues. V was cut by 4 bases and J by 2 bases, with 13 bases left in between. Germline CDR1 and CDR2: LNHDA and SQIVND (reference sequence). DNA for the CDR3: TGTGCCAGTAGTACTTGGACAAGATTCACAGATACGCAGTATTTT. As protein: CASSTWTRFTDTQYF.

The chain has TRBV20-1 and TRBJ2-3; D unclear. Trimming took 6 bases from V and 7 from J, leaving 11 bases between them. Germline V gives CDR1 DFQATT, CDR2 SNEGSKA (reference sequence). The CDR3 has 11 residues. CDR3 region: CSASRQYTQYF. CDR3 coding DNA: TGCAGTGCGTCACGGCAGTATACGCAGTATTTT.

Only a few counts were recorded for this clonotype. The chain is built from TRBV10-3 and TRBJ2-5, with 11 positions matching TRBD1. The germline CDR1 and CDR2 sequences are ENHRY and SYGVKD. V was pared by 4 bases and J by 5 bases, with 9 bases of the junction left unmatched. The CDR3 covers 16 residues. DNA for the CDR3: TGTGCCATCAGTGGGAGTGGGACAGGGGGGCCGGAGACCCAGTACTTC. This translates into CAISGSGTGGPETQYF.

This clonotype has ten or more counts. The chain combines TRBV20-1 with TRBJ2-7, with TRBD1 matching over 8 bases. V trimming: 6 bases; J trimming: 2 bases; junction bases outside the gene matches: 9. CDR1 and CDR2 (germline): DFQATT, SNEGSKA (reference sequence). CDR3 length: 14 amino acids. The chain's CDR3 is CSAVRGQATYEQYF. The CDR3, as DNA: TGCAGTGCCGTCAGGGGACAGGCTACCTACGAGCAGTACTTC.

This chain connects TRBV20-1 to TRBJ1-6; tentatively, D is TRBD1 (5 bases). Germline loops: CDR1 DFQATT, CDR2 SNEGSKA (reference sequence). V was trimmed by 6 bases and J by 16 bases, leaving 25 bases between them. CDR3 size: 14 residues. CDR3 residues: CSAKGGNGGAELHF. The CDR3 DNA follows: TGCAGTGCAAAAGGCGGGAACGGCGGGGCCGAACTCCACTTT.

This clonotype was seen a handful of times. The V gene is TRBV7-2, the J gene TRBJ1-2; weak D call: TRBD1 (5 bases). CDR1 and CDR2 (germline): SGHTA, FQGNSA. V shed 5 bases and J shed 4 bases, with 17 bases lying between them. The CDR3 is 15 amino acids. The CDR3 sequence: CASSATGGTGYGYTF. The CDR3 coding sequence is TGTGCCAGCAGCGCCACCGGGGGAACGGGCTATGGCTACACCTTC.

V usage is TRBV20-1 and J usage is TRBJ1-2, with D unclear. Germline V gene lookup returns CDR1 DFQATT and CDR2 SNEGSKA (reference sequence). The CDR3 loop spans 12 amino acids. Trimming stripped 3 bases from V and 0 bases from J, with 5 bases between. The CDR3 reads CSASSSNYGYTF. Here the CDR3 DNA reads TGCAGTGCTAGTTCGTCTAACTATGGCTACACCTTC.

This clonotype appeared a few times. The genes are TRBV12-3 or TRBV12-4 and TRBJ2-4, with D uncertain. The CDR3 covers 17 residues. Trimming removed 5 bases at V and 0 bases at J, with 17 bases between. CDR3 nucleotide sequence: TGTGCCAGCAGTAGGGAAGGGATAGGCCGAGCCAAAAACATTCAGTACTTC. Protein: CASSREGIGRAKNIQYF.

V gene TRBV4-1 combines with J gene TRBJ2-1; TRBD1 might be the D (5 bases). This CDR3 has 14 amino acids. V was clipped by 0 bases and J by 8 bases, with 11 bases between them. The germline V gene encodes CDR1 MGHRA and CDR2 YSYEKL. CDR3 loop: CASSQDGLGDEQFF. In DNA form, the CDR3 reads TGCGCCAGCAGCCAAGATGGGCTAGGGGATGAGCAGTTCTTC.

This clonotype has only a few counts. V is TRBV12-3 or TRBV12-4 and J is TRBJ2-7; D might be TRBD1 or TRBD2, each matching 5 bases. V was clipped by 10 bases and J by 2 bases, with 18 bases between them. The CDR3 consists of 14 residues. CDR3 loop: CATVAQGETYEQYF. The CDR3 DNA follows: TGTGCCACCGTTGCCCAGGGAGAGACCTACGAGCAGTACTTC.

This clonotype was observed a few times. V is TRBV20-1 and J is TRBJ2-7; 8 bases agree with TRBD1. The CDR3 is 14 residues long. Germline V gene lookup returns CDR1 DFQATT and CDR2 SNEGSKA (reference sequence). V trimming: 8 bases; J trimming: 0 bases; junction bases outside the gene matches: 9. The DNA for the CDR3 is TGCAGTAACGACAGGGGACTGGCCTCCTACGAGCAGTACTTC. Its protein product is CSNDRGLASYEQYF.